The next 30 T cell receptor beta chains were all read from a single sample in a study of cytomegalovirus exposure and HLA in healthy donors. Use of 60 Vbeta and 13 Jbeta primers characterized the PCR. Sequencing used immunoSEQ multiplex PCR; TCRdb keeps in-frame clones, though not all of them. The table for this sample gives about 110,000 clones. Sequencing was performed on PBMCs. These receptors came from a man younger than 35 in good health and CMV-seronegative.

This chain uses TRBV7-9 with TRBJ2-7; 7 bases agree with TRBD1. The length of the CDR3 is 16 residues. Unmatched junction bases numbered 10, after V lost 4 bases and J lost 1 base. The germline gives CDR1 SEHNR, CDR2 FQNEAQ (reference sequence). The CDR3 nucleotides read TGTGCCAGCAGCTCCCAAGGGACAGAGAGATCCTACGAGCAGTACTTC. Its translation: CASSSQGTERSYEQYF.

The chain uses TRBV30 and TRBJ1-5; D is ambiguous. Germline CDR1 reads GTSNPN; CDR2 reads SVGIG (reference sequence). Trimming pared 0 bases from V and 2 bases from J, leaving 14 bases between. The CDR3 runs 16 residues. CDR3 region: CAWSVWAGTGNQPQHF. CDR3 DNA: TGTGCCTGGAGTGTTTGGGCGGGAACTGGCAATCAGCCCCAGCATTTT.

This rearrangement joins TRBV7-9 to TRBJ2-7, with TRBD1 identical over 7 bases. The CDR3 is 14 amino acids. From germline, CDR1 is SEHNR and CDR2 FQNEAQ (reference sequence). The V and J ends lost 3 bases and 3 bases, in that order; junction bases with no gene match: 5. The CDR3 bases are TGTGCCAGCAGCTTCCCGGGACAGAGCTACGAGCAGTACTTC. It specifies CASSFPGQSYEQYF.

The chain links TRBV6-6 to TRBJ2-1, with 9 bases aligning to TRBD2. This CDR3 has 16 amino acids. The V segment lost 2 bases and the J segment 7 bases; nucleotides outside the gene matches: 9. CDR1 is MNHNY and CDR2 is SVGAGI in the germline V gene (reference sequence). CDR3 loop: CASSYKAGGFQNEQFF. In DNA form, the CDR3 reads TGTGCCAGCAGTTACAAAGCGGGAGGTTTTCAAAATGAGCAGTTCTTC.

CDR3 DNA: TGTGCCAGCAGTGCACTAGCGGGATATGCTTACGAGCAGTACTTC. Its translation: CASSALAGYAYEQYF. V is TRBV6-1 and J is TRBJ2-7; TRBD2 matches 10 bases. Trimming took 4 bases from V and 4 from J; bases not matched to a gene: 7. The CDR3 covers 15 residues. The germline V gene encodes CDR1 MNHNS and CDR2 SASEGT.

This chain joins TRBV6-1 and TRBJ2-1; D perhaps matches TRBD2 (5 bases). The V gene's germline CDR1 is MNHNS and CDR2 SASEGT. The CDR3 is made up of 18 amino acids. Trimming removed 3 bases at V and 0 bases at J, with 18 bases between. The CDR3 DNA is TGTGCCAGCAGTGAGCAGGCGTGGCGGGCTTACTCCTACAATGAGCAGTTCTTC. It codes for CASSEQAWRAYSYNEQFF.

The CDR3 region has the DNA TGTGCCAGCAGTTTCCCGGGTTTAGGGGGCGAAAACTATGGCTACACCTTC. Its translation: CASSFPGLGGENYGYTF. The chain employs TRBV28 and TRBJ1-2; 7 bases line up with TRBD1. Trimming removed 3 bases from V and 2 bases from J; junction bases left unmatched: 12. This CDR3 spans 17 amino acids. Germline V gives CDR1 MDHEN, CDR2 SYDVKM.

The V gene is TRBV10-3, the J gene TRBJ2-2; D is possibly TRBD1 (6 bases). The CDR3 is made up of 12 amino acids. Germline V gene lookup returns CDR1 ENHRY and CDR2 SYGVKD. The V end was cut by 11 bases, the J end by 7 bases, with 14 bases between. CDR3 nucleotides: TGTGCCTCACAGGGTCTTGGCGGGGAGCTGTTTTTT. It encodes CASQGLGGELFF.

The chain joins TRBV19 to TRBJ1-5; TRBD1 is a possible D gene (5 bases). The germline V gene has CDR1 LNHDA and CDR2 SQIVND (reference sequence). V was clipped by 5 bases and J by 5 bases, with 16 bases between them. The CDR3 totals 15 residues. The CDR3 loop is CASSPSGDYYQPQHF. CDR3 sequence (DNA): TGTGCCAGTAGTCCGTCGGGGGACTATTATCAGCCCCAGCATTTT.

The chain has TRBV7-2 and TRBJ1-2; TRBD1 matches at 7 bases. Germline loops: CDR1 SGHTA, CDR2 FQGNSA. This CDR3 spans 15 amino acids. J lost 4 bases, V lost 5 bases, and 10 bases had no gene match. For the CDR3, the DNA is TGTGCCAGCAGCATGCCCGGGACAGTGAGCTATGGCTACACCTTC. Encoded protein: CASSMPGTVSYGYTF.

The chain combines TRBV6-6 with TRBJ1-6, with D maybe TRBD1 (5 bases). There are 15 residues in the CDR3. CDR1 is MNHNY and CDR2 is SVGAGI in the germline V gene (reference sequence). Trimming took 5 bases from V and 2 from J, leaving 10 bases between them. CDR3 coding DNA: TGTGCCAGCAGTCAGACAGTGGCCTATAATTCACCCCTCCACTTT. This encodes CASSQTVAYNSPLHF.

V is TRBV2 and J is TRBJ1-5, with 7 bases lining up with TRBD1. Trimming at V came to 6 bases and at J to 4 bases, leaving 6 bases not matched to a gene. The CDR3 has 14 residues. Germline V gene sequence: CDR1 SNHLY, CDR2 FYNNEI. CDR3 DNA: TGTGCCAGCAGGGGGGACAGCATAAATCAGCCCCAGCATTTT. Its protein is CASRGDSINQPQHF.

This sequence joins TRBV7-9 and TRBJ2-7; 9 bases agree with TRBD1. With 8 bases clipped from V and 4 bases from J, the junction kept 3 bases outside the gene matches. CDR3 size: 12 residues. Germline CDR1 and CDR2: SEHNR and FQNEAQ (reference sequence). The CDR3: CASGTGTYEQYF. The CDR3 nucleotides read TGTGCCAGCGGGACAGGGACTTACGAGCAGTACTTC.

The chain carries TRBV2 and TRBJ1-5, with a possible D match to TRBD1 (5 bases). The CDR3 covers 15 residues. Germline V gives CDR1 SNHLY, CDR2 FYNNEI. Trimming stripped 7 bases from V and 0 bases from J, with 13 bases between. The CDR3 reads CASKGQGISNQPQHF. The CDR3 bases are TGTGCCAGCAAAGGGCAGGGTATTAGCAATCAGCCCCAGCATTTT.

The chain has TRBV5-4 and TRBJ2-3, with 7 bases aligning to TRBD1. The length of the CDR3 is 14 residues. CDR1 is SGHNT and CDR2 is YYREEE in the germline V gene (reference sequence). J gave up 4 bases and V 4 bases, and 6 bases lay outside the gene matches. CDR3 in amino acids: CASSRPTGSDTQYF. The CDR3 nucleotides read TGTGCCAGCAGCCGACCGACAGGGTCAGATACGCAGTATTTT.

This chain links TRBV18 with TRBJ2-1; 7 bases are a match to TRBD2. Per germline, CDR1 KGHSH and CDR2 LQKENI. V was pared by 0 bases and J by 0 bases, with 2 bases of the junction left unmatched. The CDR3 length is 16 residues. DNA of the CDR3: TGTGCCAGCTCACCACCGACTAGCTACTCCTACAATGAGCAGTTCTTC. It codes for CASSPPTSYSYNEQFF.

The chain links TRBV11-2 to TRBJ2-7; D unresolved. Germline CDR1 and CDR2: SGHAT and FQNNGV. Deletions cut 5 bases from V and 2 bases from J, with 10 bases between. The CDR3 is made up of 13 amino acids. CDR3 in amino acids: CASSLGPPYEQYF. CDR3 nucleotide sequence: TGTGCCAGCAGCCTTGGGCCCCCCTACGAGCAGTACTTC. The full variable domain, with the rest looked up from reference TRBV11-2 and TRBJ2-7, is EAGVAQSPRYKIIEKRQSVAFWCNPISGHATLYWYQQILGQGPKLLIQFQNNGVVDDSQLPKDRFSAERLKGVDSTLKIQPAKLEDSAVYLCASSLGPPYEQYFGPGTRLTVT.

The V call is TRBV5-1, the J call TRBJ2-1; TRBD2 matches at 14 bases. The germline gives CDR1 SGHRS, CDR2 YFSETQ. V shed 0 bases, J shed 7 bases, and the junction held 9 bases outside the gene matches. This CDR3 contains 18 residues. The CDR3 protein is CASSLGLAGGPRGNEQFF. The CDR3 nucleotides are TGCGCCAGCAGCTTGGGACTAGCGGGAGGGCCTCGGGGAAATGAGCAGTTCTTC.

To note about this clone: Other DNA variants within this sample encode the same CDR3. This chain connects TRBV28 to TRBJ1-5; 8 bases map to TRBD1. V trimming: 6 bases; J trimming: 6 bases; junction bases outside the gene matches: 1. This CDR3 spans 12 amino acids. The germline CDR1 and CDR2 sequences are MDHEN and SYDVKM. DNA of the CDR3: TGTGCCAGCAGAACAGGGGGTCAGCCCCAGCATTTT. Protein sequence: CASRTGGQPQHF.

The rearrangement links TRBV28 to TRBJ2-1; no reliable D call. In germline, CDR1 is MDHEN, CDR2 SYDVKM. This CDR3 comprises 11 residues. V was clipped by 5 bases and J by 8 bases, with 7 bases between them. The chain's CDR3 is CASSLEDEQFF. CDR3 nucleotides: TGTGCCAGCAGTCTAGAGGATGAGCAGTTCTTC.

The chain recombines TRBV6-5 with TRBJ1-1, with D tentatively TRBD1 (5 bases). Germline values: CDR1 MNHEY, CDR2 SVGAGI. Trimming pared 6 bases from V and 1 base from J, leaving 9 bases between. This CDR3 contains 13 residues. The CDR3 reads CASRTGGNTEAFF. DNA of the CDR3: TGTGCCAGCAGGACCGGGGGGAACACTGAAGCTTTCTTT.

CDR3 residues: CASSKALAGAQSSYNEQFF. In DNA, the CDR3 is TGTGCCAGCAGCAAAGCCCTAGCGGGGGCCCAGAGCTCCTACAATGAGCAGTTCTTC. The gene calls are TRBV21-1 and TRBJ2-1; the DNA was not used to check the table's D call, TRBD2. TRBV21-1 is a pseudogene segment. This CDR3 region has 19 residues.

The rearrangement uses TRBV5-4 and TRBJ2-5; D possibly corresponds to TRBD2 (6 bases). Trimming took off 4 bases at V and 2 bases at J, with 9 bases between the two ends. This CDR3 is built from 13 residues. The germline CDR1 and CDR2 sequences are SGHNT and YYREEE (reference sequence). The DNA for the CDR3 is TGTGCCAGCAGCGTCGGGAGTCAAGAGACCCAGTACTTC. Residues: CASSVGSQETQYF.

The chain links TRBV7-9 to TRBJ2-1, with D unresolved. Trimming cost V 2 bases and J 0 bases, with 8 bases left between them. Germline values: CDR1 SEHNR, CDR2 FQNEAQ (reference sequence). This CDR3 is 15 amino acids long. CDR3: CASSLNPSSYNEQFF. The CDR3, as DNA: TGTGCCAGCAGCTTAAACCCTAGCTCCTACAATGAGCAGTTCTTC.

The chain links TRBV7-3 to TRBJ2-5, with TRBD2 matching over 11 bases. The CDR3 contains 15 residues. CDR1 and CDR2 from the germline V gene are SGHTA and FQGTGA. With 2 bases clipped from V and 2 bases from J, the junction kept 1 base outside the gene matches. The CDR3 sequence: CASSLVAGGQETQYF. The DNA of the CDR3 is TGTGCCAGCAGCTTAGTAGCGGGGGGGCAAGAGACCCAGTACTTC.

The chain joins TRBV5-4 to TRBJ2-2; a weak D match, TRBD2 (5 bases). The V and J ends lost 3 bases and 6 bases respectively, with 12 bases between them. CDR3 size: 14 residues. CDR1 and CDR2 (germline): SGHNT, YYREEE (reference sequence). CDR3 in DNA: TGTGCCAGCAGCTCACTAGTTTTACCCGGGGAGCTGTTTTTT. It yields the protein CASSSLVLPGELFF.

The chain couples TRBV27 to TRBJ2-1, with TRBD1 matching over 8 bases. The CDR3 runs 15 residues. Germline values: CDR1 MNHEY, CDR2 SMNVEV (reference sequence). V was pared by 7 bases and J by 4 bases, with 9 bases of the junction left unmatched. In DNA form, the CDR3 reads TGTGCCAGCACCGCGACAGGGGTAGTATACAATGAGCAGTTCTTC. This sequence encodes CASTATGVVYNEQFF.

This chain links TRBV2 with TRBJ2-5; D may be TRBD1 (6 bases). CDR3 length: 10 amino acids. The V gene lost 10 bases and the J gene lost 12 bases, with 15 bases spanning the gap. From germline, CDR1 is SNHLY and CDR2 FYNNEI. CDR3 bases: TGTGCCACCAATAGGGCAGGGGAGTACTTC. This gives the protein CATNRAGEYF.

The chain links TRBV4-1 to TRBJ2-7, with a weak D call TRBD1 (6 bases). Trimming removed 1 base at V and 0 bases at J, with 7 bases between. In germline, CDR1 is MGHRA, CDR2 YSYEKL. The CDR3 totals 14 residues. The CDR3 region is CASSQVGASYEQYF. CDR3 nucleotide sequence: TGCGCCAGCAGCCAAGTGGGGGCCTCCTACGAGCAGTACTTC.

This chain connects TRBV7-2 to TRBJ1-4, with 10 positions matching TRBD1. V lost 5 bases to trimming and J lost 8 bases; unmatched junction nucleotides: 5. CDR1 is SGHTA and CDR2 is FQGNSA in the germline V gene. The CDR3 is made up of 14 amino acids. The CDR3 region has the DNA TGTGCCAGCAGCCGGGACAGGGGAGGGGAAAAACTGTTTTTT. Translating gives CASSRDRGGEKLFF.